A selection of T cell receptor beta chains follows, all from one sample in a study of cytomegalovirus exposure and HLA in healthy donors. This table comes from immunoSEQ multiplex PCR, and its TCRdb copy is limited to in-frame clones, with some not included. The table has over 100,000 clones, roughly two thirds seen once. The material sequenced was PBMCs. Receptors originate from a man between 35 and 55 years old in good health and CMV-seronegative. The CDR3 runs from the conserved cysteine through the conserved F or W. Fields, in order: clone size, J gene, D gene, V gene, CDR3 length, CDR3 protein, CDR3 DNA. The D gene is left open where the match is weak. A row's size may be missing; if present it is once, few, many or a size class.

clone size: .; J gene: TRBJ1-6; D gene: TRBD1; V gene: TRBV5-6; CDR3 length: 15; CDR3 protein: CASSRQGVGDSPLHF; CDR3 DNA: TGTGCCAGCAGCCGACAGGGCGTCGGGGATTCACCCCTCCACTTT
clone size: .; J gene: TRBJ1-2; D gene: .; V gene: TRBV6-5; CDR3 length: 13; CDR3 protein: CASRTGISYGYTF; CDR3 DNA: TGTGCCAGCCGAACAGGGATCAGCTATGGCTACACCTTC
clone size: .; J gene: TRBJ1-4; D gene: TRBD1; V gene: TRBV2; CDR3 length: 12; CDR3 protein: CASRGQGAKLFF; CDR3 DNA: TGTGCCAGCAGGGGACAGGGGGCCAAACTGTTTTTT
clone size: .; J gene: TRBJ1-2; D gene: TRBD1; V gene: TRBV27; CDR3 length: 15; CDR3 protein: CASSSAGTGGYGYTF; CDR3 DNA: TGTGCCAGCAGTTCCGCCGGGACAGGGGGTTATGGCTACACCTTC
clone size: .; J gene: TRBJ1-5; D gene: TRBD1; V gene: TRBV27; CDR3 length: 14; CDR3 protein: CASRTGGGGQPQHF; CDR3 DNA: TGTGCCAGCAGGACAGGGGGCGGGGGTCAGCCCCAGCATTTT
clone size: .; J gene: TRBJ2-1; D gene: .; V gene: TRBV19; CDR3 length: 14; CDR3 protein: CASKKGEAYNEQFF; CDR3 DNA: TGTGCCAGTAAAAAAGGAGAAGCCTACAATGAGCAGTTCTTC
clone size: .; J gene: TRBJ1-5; D gene: TRBD1; V gene: TRBV7-9; CDR3 length: 14; CDR3 protein: CASSPDRVLLPQHF; CDR3 DNA: TGCGCCAGCAGCCCCGACAGGGTGTTGTTGCCCCAGCATTTT
clone size: .; J gene: TRBJ2-3; D gene: TRBD1; V gene: TRBV27; CDR3 length: 14; CDR3 protein: CASAGQGALDTQYF; CDR3 DNA: TGTGCCAGTGCGGGACAGGGGGCTTTAGATACGCAGTATTTT
clone size: .; J gene: TRBJ1-2; D gene: .; V gene: TRBV11-2; CDR3 length: 12; CDR3 protein: CASSRELDGYTF; CDR3 DNA: TGTGCCAGCAGCCGAGAATTGGATGGCTACACCTTC
clone size: .; J gene: TRBJ1-6; D gene: TRBD1; V gene: TRBV28; CDR3 length: 14; CDR3 protein: CASSSGQVLTPLHF; CDR3 DNA: TGTGCCAGCAGTTCCGGACAGGTGTTGACCCCCCTCCACTTT
clone size: .; J gene: TRBJ1-3; D gene: .; V gene: TRBV7-9; CDR3 length: 15; CDR3 protein: CASSPRGGSGNTIYF; CDR3 DNA: TGTGCCAGCAGCCCCCGGGGGGGCTCTGGAAACACCATATATTTT
clone size: few; J gene: TRBJ2-5; D gene: TRBD2; V gene: TRBV7-2; CDR3 length: 15; CDR3 protein: CASSVASGGLETQYF; CDR3 DNA: TGTGCCAGCAGCGTAGCTAGCGGGGGCCTAGAGACCCAGTACTTC
clone size: .; J gene: TRBJ2-7; D gene: .; V gene: TRBV6-5; CDR3 length: 14; CDR3 protein: CASSYSQDRDEQYF; CDR3 DNA: TGTGCCAGCAGTTACTCACAGGATAGGGACGAGCAGTACTTC
clone size: few; J gene: TRBJ2-3; D gene: TRBD2; V gene: TRBV12-5; CDR3 length: 18; CDR3 protein: CASGVSGGDGSGTDTQYF; CDR3 DNA: TGTGCTAGTGGTGTTAGCGGGGGCGACGGAAGTGGCACAGATACGCAGTATTTT
clone size: .; J gene: TRBJ2-1; D gene: TRBD2; V gene: TRBV4-3; CDR3 length: 16; CDR3 protein: CASSPIPSGGDNEQFF; CDR3 DNA: TGCGCCAGCAGCCCTATCCCCAGCGGGGGGGATAATGAGCAGTTCTTC
clone size: .; J gene: TRBJ1-1; D gene: TRBD1; V gene: TRBV7-2; CDR3 length: 12; CDR3 protein: CASSSNRGEAFF; CDR3 DNA: TGTGCCAGCAGCTCAAACAGGGGTGAAGCTTTCTTT
clone size: .; J gene: TRBJ2-2; D gene: TRBD1; V gene: TRBV7-8; CDR3 length: 15; CDR3 protein: CASNERTGLTGELFF; CDR3 DNA: TGTGCCAGCAACGAACGGACAGGGTTAACCGGGGAGCTGTTTTTT
clone size: .; J gene: TRBJ2-5; D gene: .; V gene: TRBV7-3; CDR3 length: 14; CDR3 protein: CASSSDGIAIPQYF; CDR3 DNA: TGTGCCAGCAGCTCCGACGGCATAGCTATCCCCCAGTACTTC
clone size: .; J gene: TRBJ2-5; D gene: .; V gene: TRBV10-3; CDR3 length: 13; CDR3 protein: CAISAGDQETQYF; CDR3 DNA: TGTGCCATCAGTGCAGGGGACCAAGAGACCCAGTACTTC
clone size: .; J gene: TRBJ1-6; D gene: .; V gene: TRBV6-6; CDR3 length: 15; CDR3 protein: CASSYSGQGNSPLHF; CDR3 DNA: TGTGCCAGCAGTTACTCGGGGCAGGGAAATTCACCCCTCCACTTT
clone size: .; J gene: TRBJ2-2; D gene: .; V gene: TRBV9; CDR3 length: 15; CDR3 protein: CASSGAGVNTGELFF; CDR3 DNA: TGTGCCAGCAGCGGTGCGGGCGTGAACACCGGGGAGCTGTTTTTT
clone size: once; J gene: TRBJ2-7; D gene: TRBD1; V gene: TRBV4-1; CDR3 length: 15; CDR3 protein: CASSRSDRVAYEQYF; CDR3 DNA: TGCGCCAGCAGCAGATCGGACAGGGTAGCCTACGAGCAGTACTTC
clone size: .; J gene: TRBJ2-3; D gene: .; V gene: TRBV9; CDR3 length: 17; CDR3 protein: CASSLTITKAGTDTQYF; CDR3 DNA: TGTGCCAGCAGCTTAACGATTACCAAGGCGGGCACAGATACGCAGTATTTT
clone size: .; J gene: TRBJ1-1; D gene: .; V gene: TRBV7-8; CDR3 length: 14; CDR3 protein: CASSVRGRNTEAFF; CDR3 DNA: TGTGCCAGCAGCGTCAGGGGCAGGAACACTGAAGCTTTCTTT
clone size: .; J gene: TRBJ1-2; D gene: .; V gene: TRBV29-1; CDR3 length: 11; CDR3 protein: CVSWEGGGYTF; CDR3 DNA: TGCGTCTCCTGGGAGGGCGGCGGCTACACCTTC
clone size: once; J gene: TRBJ1-2; D gene: .; V gene: TRBV28; CDR3 length: 14; CDR3 protein: CASSPGRWGYGYTF; CDR3 DNA: TGTGCCAGCAGCCCCGGGAGGTGGGGATATGGCTACACCTTC